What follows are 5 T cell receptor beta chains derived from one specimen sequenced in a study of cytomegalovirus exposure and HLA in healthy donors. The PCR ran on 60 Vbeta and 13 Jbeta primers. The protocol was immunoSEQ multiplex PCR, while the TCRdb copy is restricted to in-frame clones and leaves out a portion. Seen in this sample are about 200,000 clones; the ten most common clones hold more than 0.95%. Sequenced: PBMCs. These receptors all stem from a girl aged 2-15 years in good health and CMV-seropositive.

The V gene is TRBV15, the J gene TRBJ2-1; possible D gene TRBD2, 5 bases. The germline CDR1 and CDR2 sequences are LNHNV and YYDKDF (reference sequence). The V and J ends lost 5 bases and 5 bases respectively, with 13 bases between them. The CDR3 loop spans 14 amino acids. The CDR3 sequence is CATSRTRADNEQFF. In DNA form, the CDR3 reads TGTGCCACCAGCCGAACTAGAGCGGACAATGAGCAGTTCTTC.

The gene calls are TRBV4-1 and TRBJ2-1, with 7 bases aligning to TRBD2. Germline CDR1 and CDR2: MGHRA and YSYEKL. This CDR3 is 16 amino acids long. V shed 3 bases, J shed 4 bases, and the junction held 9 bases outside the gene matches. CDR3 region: CASSHRTRDRYNEQFF. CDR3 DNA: TGCGCCAGCAGCCACCGGACTAGAGATCGTTACAATGAGCAGTTCTTC.

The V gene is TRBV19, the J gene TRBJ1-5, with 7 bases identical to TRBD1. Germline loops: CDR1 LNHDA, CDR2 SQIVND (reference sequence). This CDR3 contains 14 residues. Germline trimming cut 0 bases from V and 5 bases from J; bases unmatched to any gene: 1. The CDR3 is CASSIETGDQPQHF. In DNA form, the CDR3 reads TGTGCCAGTAGTATAGAAACAGGGGATCAGCCCCAGCATTTT.

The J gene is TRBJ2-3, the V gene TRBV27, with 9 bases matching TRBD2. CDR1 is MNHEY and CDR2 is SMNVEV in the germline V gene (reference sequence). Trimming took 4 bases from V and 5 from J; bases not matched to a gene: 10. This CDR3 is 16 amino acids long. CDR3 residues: CASSSLAGERVDTQYF. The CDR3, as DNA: TGTGCCAGCAGTTCGTTAGCGGGAGAAAGGGTAGATACGCAGTATTTT.

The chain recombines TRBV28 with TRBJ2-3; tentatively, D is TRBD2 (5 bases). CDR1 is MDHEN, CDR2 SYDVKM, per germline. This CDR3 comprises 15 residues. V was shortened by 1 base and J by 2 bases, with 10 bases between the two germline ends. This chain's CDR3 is CASSLLQRPTDTQYF. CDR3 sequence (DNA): TGTGCCAGCAGTTTATTACAGCGGCCCACAGATACGCAGTATTTT.